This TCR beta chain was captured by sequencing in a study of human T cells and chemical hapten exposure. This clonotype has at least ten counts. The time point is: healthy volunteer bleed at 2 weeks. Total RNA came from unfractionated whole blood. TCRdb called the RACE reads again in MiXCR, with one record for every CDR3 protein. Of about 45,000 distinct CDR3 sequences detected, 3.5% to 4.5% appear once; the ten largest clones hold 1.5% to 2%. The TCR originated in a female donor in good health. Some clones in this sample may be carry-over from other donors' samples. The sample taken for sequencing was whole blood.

In DNA form, the CDR3 reads TGTGCCAGCAGTCCGGGACGGAATATTCTCACCCTCCACTTT. This encodes CASSPGRNILTLHF. The V and J genes are TRBV6-2 or TRBV6-3 and TRBJ1-6, with a tentative D call TRBD1 (5 bases). V gave up 5 bases and J gave up 14 bases, with 19 bases separating them. The CDR3 has 14 amino acids. Per the germline V gene, CDR1 is MNHEY and CDR2 is SVGEGT.